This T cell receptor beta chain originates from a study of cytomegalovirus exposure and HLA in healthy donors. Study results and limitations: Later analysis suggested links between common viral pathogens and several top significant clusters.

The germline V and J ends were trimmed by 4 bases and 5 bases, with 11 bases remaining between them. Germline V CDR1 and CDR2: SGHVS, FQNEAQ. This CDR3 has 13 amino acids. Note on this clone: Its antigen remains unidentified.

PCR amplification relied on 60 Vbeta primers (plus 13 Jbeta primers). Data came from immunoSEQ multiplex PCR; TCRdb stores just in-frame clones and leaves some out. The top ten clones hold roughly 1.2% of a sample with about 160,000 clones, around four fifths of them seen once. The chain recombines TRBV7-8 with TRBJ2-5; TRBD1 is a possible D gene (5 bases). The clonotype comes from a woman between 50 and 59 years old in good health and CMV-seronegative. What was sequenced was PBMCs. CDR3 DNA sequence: TGTGCCAGCAGCTACCAGGGTGGGGAGACCCAGTACTTC. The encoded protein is CASSYQGGETQYF. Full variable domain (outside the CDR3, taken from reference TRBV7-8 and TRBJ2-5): GAGVSQSPRYKVAKRGQDVALRCDPISGHVSLFWYQQALGQGPEFLTYFQNEAQLDKSGLPSDRFFAERPEGSVSTLKIQRTQQEDSAVYLCASSYQGGETQYFGPGTRLLVL.